The 11 T cell receptor beta chains in this list originate from one sample, sequenced in a study of T-cell reconstitution after alpha-beta-depleted transplantation in children. Library preparation (for TCRbeta) was performed with unique molecular identifiers. Each CDR3 protein gets one entry after TCRdb re-called the PCR reads with MiXCR. The data hold a few hundred thousand distinct CDR3 sequences, with about a tenth observed a single time. The sequenced sample was PBMCs from the stem cell graft donor, obtained from the stem cell graft. Receptors were obtained from a human donor who donated a stem cell graft to a child with acute lymphoblastic leukemia.

In the case of this clonotype: The germline gene is not matched at one end of the junction; a read error may be the cause. DNA of the CDR3: TGTGCCAGCAGCGGGACAGAGGGCCTCCCAAATTTT. Its translation is CASSGTEGLPNF. The chain joins TRBV7-9 to TRBJ1-5; 7 bases line up with TRBD1. The CDR3 spans 12 residues. The germline V gene has CDR1 SEHNR and CDR2 FQNEAQ (reference sequence).

This clonotype was found a few times. The genes are TRBV7-2 and TRBJ2-7; tentatively, D is TRBD2 (6 bases). The germline V gene has CDR1 SGHTA and CDR2 FQGNSA. Trimming cost V 7 bases and J 3 bases, with 16 bases left between them. This CDR3 region has 14 residues. CDR3 sequence: CASIPQPGSYEQYF. In DNA, the CDR3 is TGTGCCAGCATTCCTCAACCCGGGAGCTACGAGCAGTACTTC.

The sample holds a few counts of this clonotype. The rearrangement uses TRBV6-2 or TRBV6-3 and TRBJ2-1; 7 bases line up with TRBD1. The CDR3 is 15 residues long. Germline V gene sequence: CDR1 MNHEY, CDR2 SVGEGT. The V gene end was trimmed by 0 bases and the J gene end by 2 bases; junction bases not matched to a gene: 1. CDR3 coding DNA: TGTGCCAGCAGTTACTCGGGGACAGCCTACAATGAGCAGTTCTTC. It encodes CASSYSGTAYNEQFF.

The chain carries TRBV30 and TRBJ2-7; D unclear. Between the trimmed V and J ends, which lost 2 bases and 8 bases, there was a span of 10 bases. The CDR3 runs 11 residues. In germline, CDR1 is GTSNPN, CDR2 SVGIG (reference sequence). The CDR3 region is CAWSQGYKQYF. CDR3 nucleotide sequence: TGTGCCTGGAGTCAAGGGTACAAGCAGTACTTC. Full variable domain (outside the CDR3, taken from reference TRBV30 and TRBJ2-7): SQTIHQWPATLVQPVGSPLSLECTVEGTSNPNLYWYRQAAGRGLQLLFYSVGIGQISSEVPQNLSASRPQDRQFILSSKKLLLSDSGFYLCAWSQGYKQYFGPGTRLTVT.

The V and J genes are TRBV4-2 and TRBJ2-7; D is perhaps TRBD2 (5 bases). The germline CDR1 and CDR2 sequences are LGHNA and YNFKEQ. The CDR3 is 13 residues long. V was cut by 0 bases and J by 4 bases, with 7 bases left in between. DNA of the CDR3: TGTGCCAGCAGCCAAGAGAGGACTTACGAGCAGTACTTC. Translated, it gives CASSQERTYEQYF.

The rearrangement joins TRBV27 to TRBJ2-3, with D unresolved. The CDR3 sequence is 16 residues long. Looked up from germline, CDR1 is MNHEY and CDR2 is SMNVEV (reference sequence). V was clipped by 5 bases and J by 2 bases, with 17 bases between them. The CDR3 DNA is TGTGCCAGCAGTCCCGCCGCCGGGCGCCTCACAGATACGCAGTATTTT. As protein: CASSPAAGRLTDTQYF.

This clonotype has just a few counts. The chain carries TRBV10-1 and TRBJ2-3; unclear D gene. The V and J ends lost 3 bases and 4 bases respectively, with 8 bases between them. CDR1 and CDR2 (germline): WNHNN, SYGVQD (reference sequence). CDR3 size: 13 residues. CDR3 amino acids: CASSDGRPDTQYF. The CDR3 bases are TGCGCCAGCAGTGACGGTCGACCAGATACGCAGTATTTT.

The chain is built from TRBV7-6 and TRBJ2-7; D might be TRBD2 (5 bases). The CDR3 spans 12 residues. Trimming took 3 bases from V and 5 from J, leaving 8 bases between them. Germline assignment: CDR1 SGHVS and CDR2 FNYEAQ. CDR3 coding DNA: TGTGCCAGCAGCTTTTCACTAGACGAGCAGTACTTC. Amino acids: CASSFSLDEQYF.

This clonotype was seen at least ten times. The chain carries TRBV12-3 or TRBV12-4 and TRBJ2-2; D is uncertain. The CDR3 is made up of 14 amino acids. V was cut by 6 bases and J by 3 bases, with 11 bases left in between. In DNA form, the CDR3 reads TGTGCCAGCAGGGTCTCCTGGGACACCGGGGAGCTGTTTTTT. Translation: CASRVSWDTGELFF.

The chain has TRBV4-2 and TRBJ2-1; TRBD2 aligns across 10 bases. The ends lost 1 base at V and 4 bases at J; junction bases unmatched: 10. The CDR3 consists of 18 residues. Germline values: CDR1 LGHNA, CDR2 YNFKEQ. CDR3 sequence reads: CASSQVDLAGALYNEQFF. The CDR3 DNA reads TGTGCCAGCAGCCAAGTTGATCTAGCGGGAGCCCTATACAATGAGCAGTTCTTC.

The V gene is TRBV7-2, the J gene TRBJ1-2, with TRBD1 matching 9 bases. Trimming took 1 base from V and 5 from J; bases not matched to a gene: 5. The CDR3 extends over 15 amino acids. Per the germline V gene, CDR1 is SGHTA and CDR2 is FQGNSA. The CDR3 reads CASSLETGQGYGYTF. The CDR3 DNA is TGTGCCAGCAGCTTAGAGACGGGACAGGGATATGGCTACACCTTC.